Listed here are 28 T cell receptor beta chains from one sample, sequenced in a study of glioma-infiltrating T cells. The iRepertoire nested amplicon-rescue multiplex PCR amplified TCR alpha and beta CDR3s from RNA. TCRdb fed the multiplex PCR reads into MiXCR, producing one record per CDR3 protein. The sample carries about 180,000 distinct CDR3 sequences, under 55% recorded once. The sequenced sample consisted of glioma tissue, nonneoplastic brain tissue, or PBMCs (not recorded which). These receptors were taken from a human donor with low-grade glioma or glioblastoma, undergoing nonglioma brain surgery, or in good health (not recorded which).

About this clonotype: A clone one base away is much larger, so this may be a read error. This chain links TRBV20-1 with TRBJ2-7; 12 bases agree with TRBD2. CDR1 and CDR2 from the germline V gene are DFQATT and SNEGSKA (reference sequence). The CDR3 extends over 14 amino acids. CDR3 DNA sequence: TGCATTGCCCCGACTAGCGGGAGTTCACTCGAGCAGTACTTC. Its protein is CIAPTSGSSLEQYF.

The V and J genes are TRBV9 and TRBJ1-2; no firm D call. Trimming took off 8 bases at V and 0 bases at J, with 11 bases between the two ends. CDR1 is SGDLS and CDR2 is YYNGEE in the germline V gene. The CDR3 is made up of 13 amino acids. CDR3 nucleotides: TGTGCCAGGAGGTACCGCCCTAACTATGGCTACACCTTC. Translating gives CARRYRPNYGYTF.

This clonotype has a count of ten or more. This sequence joins TRBV20-1 and TRBJ2-7; tentative D call: TRBD1 (6 bases). The CDR3 sequence is 12 residues long. CDR1 and CDR2 (germline): DFQATT, SNEGSKA (reference sequence). V gave up 5 bases and J gave up 5 bases, with 13 bases separating them. The CDR3 nucleotides are TGCAGTGCTCCCGGGTCAGGGGACGAGCAGTACTTC. Encoded protein: CSAPGSGDEQYF.

This clonotype was counted at least ten times. The gene calls are TRBV3-1 and TRBJ2-3; 9 positions agree with TRBD2. CDR3 length equals 15 residues. The V gene end was trimmed by 3 bases and the J gene end by 6 bases; junction bases not matched to a gene: 7. The germline V gene encodes CDR1 LGHDT and CDR2 YNNKEL (reference sequence). The CDR3 DNA reads as TGTGCCAGCAGCCAGGTTAGCGGGAGAGTGGATACGCAGTATTTT. The encoded protein is CASSQVSGRVDTQYF.

On this clonotype itself: A much larger clone differs from this one at a single base, so this may be a read error. In this CDR3 the conserved last residue, phenylalanine or tryptophan, is missing, so a read error is likely. The genes are TRBV20-1 and TRBJ1-2, with 9 bases matching TRBD1. With V trimmed by 2 bases and J by 0 bases, 7 bases remained unmatched. This CDR3 has 16 amino acids. From germline, CDR1 is DFQATT and CDR2 SNEGSKA (reference sequence). The CDR3 loop reads CSARPPGQGPNYGYTS. The CDR3 region has the DNA TGCAGTGCTAGACCCCCGGGACAGGGTCCTAACTATGGCTACACCTCC.

About this clonotype: One base away lies a much larger clone, so this may be a sequencing read error. The chain uses TRBV14 and TRBJ1-5; 8 bases match TRBD1. The germline gives CDR1 SGHDN, CDR2 FVKESK. The CDR3 runs to 14 residues. The DNA for the CDR3 is TGTGACAGCAGGCGGGACAGGAGCAATCAGCCCCAGCATTTT. This codes for CDSRRDRSNQPQHF.

The genes are TRBV18 and TRBJ2-5; 8 bases line up with TRBD1. J was trimmed by 3 bases and V by 2 bases; bases with no gene match: 11. CDR1 is KGHSH and CDR2 is LQKENI in the germline V gene. The CDR3 spans 17 residues. CDR3 in DNA: TGTGCCAGCTCACCAGGCGACAGGGGATTAAGAGAAGAGACCCAGTACTTC. Its translation: CASSPGDRGLREETQYF.

Turning to this clonotype: A junction end diverges from the germline sequence, so it may reflect a read error. V usage is TRBV11-2 and J usage is TRBJ2-1; possibly TRBD1 or TRBD2 for D (5 bases each). The germline V gene encodes CDR1 SGHAT and CDR2 FQNNGV. CDR3 length equals 17 residues. The CDR3 nucleotides read TGTGCCAGCAGCTTAGGGGGGTGGACACAAACGGCGGATGAGCAGTCCTTC. This sequence encodes CASSLGGWTQTADEQSF.

On this clonotype: An end of the junction differs from the germline gene, which may be a read error. The chain uses TRBV6-2 or TRBV6-3 and TRBJ2-1, with D possibly matching TRBD2 (5 bases). This CDR3 has 16 residues. In germline, CDR1 is MNHEY, CDR2 SVGEGT. As DNA, the CDR3 is TGTGCCAGCAGTCCCTCTGGTGGGAGCTCCTACAATGAGGAGTTCTTC. Translated, it gives CASSPSGGSSYNEEFF.

The rearrangement joins TRBV4-2 to TRBJ2-3, with a weak D call TRBD1 (5 bases). Germline V gene data show CDR1 as LGHNA and CDR2 as YNFKEQ. The CDR3 is made up of 16 amino acids. The V end was cut by 1 base, the J end by 6 bases, with 17 bases between. The CDR3 DNA follows: TGTGCCAGCAGCCAAGTTAAAGCAGGGCTCCAGGATACGCAGTATTTT. Encoded protein: CASSQVKAGLQDTQYF.

The chain's CDR3 is CASSFAGGGKPQHF. The DNA for the CDR3 is TGTGCCAGCAGTTTCGCGGGCGGCGGCAAGCCCCAGCATTTT. This sequence joins TRBV27 and TRBJ1-5, with D unclear. There are 14 residues in the CDR3. Germline CDR1 reads MNHEY; CDR2 reads SMNVEV (reference sequence). Trimming removed 3 bases at V and 8 bases at J, with 14 bases between.

The genes are TRBV10-3 and TRBJ2-3, with 9 bases identical to TRBD2. The CDR3 spans 14 residues. The germline V gene encodes CDR1 ENHRY and CDR2 SYGVKD. Trimming took 9 bases from V and 0 from J; bases not matched to a gene: 4. The CDR3 sequence is CAIASGASTDTQYF. CDR3 in DNA: TGTGCCATTGCTAGCGGGGCTAGCACAGATACGCAGTATTTT.

In regard to this clonotype: A read error is possible here, since a much larger clone lies one base away. This chain joins TRBV6-1 and TRBJ2-3, with 11 bases matching TRBD2. CDR3 length: 16 amino acids. Germline V gene sequence: CDR1 MNHNS, CDR2 SASEGT. In nucleotides, the CDR3 is TGTGCCAGCAGGGCTAGCGGGGGGATCTACACAGATACGAAGTATTTT. Encoded protein: CASRASGGIYTDTKYF.

The chain combines TRBV2 with TRBJ2-3; 9 bases line up with TRBD2. Germline-derived CDR1 and CDR2 are SNHLY and FYNNEI. The CDR3 length is 14 residues. J lost 3 bases, V lost 7 bases, and 5 bases had no gene match. The CDR3 DNA follows: TGTGCCAGCACCTTAGCGGGAGAGACAGATACGCAGTATTTT. Residues: CASTLAGETDTQYF.

As regards this clonotype: This could be a read error, since a much larger clone is one nucleotide away. The chain carries TRBV11-2 and TRBJ2-3, with 10 bases fitting TRBD2. The CDR3 sequence is 14 residues long. CDR1 is SGHAT and CDR2 is FQNNGV in the germline V gene. Trimming cost V 3 bases and J 5 bases; bases outside gene matches: 2. The CDR3 coding sequence is TGTGCCAGCAGCTTTGGACTAGCGGAAGATACGCAGTATTTT. It is translated as CASSFGLAEDTQYF.

As regards this clonotype: This could be a read error, since a much larger clone is one nucleotide away. The chain joins TRBV3-1 to TRBJ1-6, with D unresolved. The CDR3 has 14 amino acids. Per the germline V gene, CDR1 is LGHDT and CDR2 is YNNKEL (reference sequence). CDR3 amino acids: CAGSPLEPNSPLHF. The CDR3 coding sequence is TGTGCCGGCAGCCCCCTCGAACCAAATTCACCCCTCCACTTT.

The table lists this clonotype with a few counts. The V call is TRBV7-9, the J call TRBJ2-7; 7 nucleotides line up with TRBD1. Germline trimming cut 4 bases from V and 7 bases from J; bases unmatched to any gene: 10. CDR3 size: 14 residues. Per germline, CDR1 SEHNR and CDR2 FQNEAQ (reference sequence). In nucleotides, the CDR3 is TGTGCCAGCAGCTCCTTGACAGGGAGATGGGAGCAGTACTTC. It specifies CASSSLTGRWEQYF.

This clonotype was picked up many times. The CDR3 bases are TGCAGTGCGCCACCAAGGGGCTCCTACAATGAGCAGTTCTTC. The encoded protein is CSAPPRGSYNEQFF. The genes are TRBV20-1 and TRBJ2-1; D is possibly TRBD1 (5 bases). This CDR3 is 14 amino acids long. Germline CDR1 DFQATT, CDR2 SNEGSKA (reference sequence). V was shortened by 6 bases and J by 0 bases, with 12 bases between the two germline ends.

To note about this clonotype: The junction shows a germline mismatch at one end, possibly a read error. The genes are TRBV29-1 and TRBJ2-5; no reliable D call. The CDR3 has 13 amino acids. Germline CDR1 and CDR2: SQVTM and ANQGSEA. In nucleotides, the CDR3 is TGCAGCGTTGAATTCCTAGTCCAAGAGACCCATTACTTC. Translation gives CSVEFLVQETHYF.

The chain couples TRBV6-2 or TRBV6-3 to TRBJ2-3; the match to TRBD1 covers 9 bases. The CDR3 runs 14 residues. V lost 5 bases to trimming and J lost 9 bases; unmatched junction nucleotides: 9. Germline CDR1 is MNHEY and CDR2 is SVGEGT. The CDR3 here is CASSPGQGGGTQYF. CDR3 coding DNA: TGTGCCAGCAGTCCGGGACAGGGAGGTGGGACGCAGTATTTT.

This chain uses TRBV29-1 with TRBJ1-1; D not certain. Trimming stripped 7 bases from V and 2 bases from J, with 14 bases between. Germline V gene lookup returns CDR1 SQVTM and CDR2 ANQGSEA. The CDR3 has 13 amino acids. The CDR3 bases are TGCAGCGGACTGGAGAATCCAAACACTGAAGCTTTCTTT. Protein: CSGLENPNTEAFF.

In its sample, this clonotype was seen many times. V and J are TRBV20-1 and TRBJ2-1, with 9 bases fitting TRBD2. This CDR3 comprises 14 residues. CDR1 is DFQATT, CDR2 SNEGSKA, per germline (reference sequence). V shed 3 bases and J 8 bases; nucleotides not matched to a gene: 8. CDR3 loop: CSASSGGRLDEQFF. The CDR3 coding sequence is TGCAGTGCTAGCAGCGGGGGGCGTCTGGATGAGCAGTTCTTC.

As to this clonotype: Given a much more abundant clone one base away, this may be a read error. The chain employs TRBV28 and TRBJ2-7, with D uncertain. The CDR3 has 14 amino acids. Per the germline V gene, CDR1 is MDHEN and CDR2 is SYDVKM. Trimming cost V 7 bases and J 7 bases, with 20 bases left between them. This CDR3 is CASTSRATFPEQYF. In DNA, the CDR3 is TGTGCCAGCACATCTAGAGCTACATTCCCGGAGCAGTACTTC.

This clonotype occurred a few times. A read error is possible here, since a much larger clone lies one base away. V gene TRBV25-1 combines with J gene TRBJ1-1; D is uncertain. Per germline, CDR1 MGHDK and CDR2 SYGVNS. This CDR3 has 12 amino acids. V lost 5 bases to trimming and J lost 4 bases, with 8 bases between them. CDR3 nucleotide sequence: TGTGCCAGCAGTAAAGGGCCCACTGAAGCTTTCTTT. Translation: CASSKGPTEAFF.

This clonotype showed up many times. The chain carries TRBV3-1 and TRBJ1-2; 8 bases line up with TRBD1. The V segment lost 6 bases and the J segment 5 bases; nucleotides outside the gene matches: 11. CDR3 length equals 15 residues. Per germline, CDR1 LGHDT and CDR2 YNNKEL (reference sequence). As DNA, the CDR3 is TGTGCCAGCAGTCCCGGGACAGGCCCCACGTATGGCTACACCTTC. Encoded protein: CASSPGTGPTYGYTF.

This clonotype was counted ten times or more. The V and J genes are TRBV20-1 and TRBJ2-2; D is perhaps TRBD2 (6 bases). The CDR3 spans 16 residues. Trimming took 6 bases from V and 0 from J, leaving 17 bases between them. Germline values: CDR1 DFQATT, CDR2 SNEGSKA (reference sequence). In nucleotides, the CDR3 is TGCAGTGCAATGATTAGCGGATTATCGAACACCGGGGAGCTGTTTTTT. This gives the protein CSAMISGLSNTGELFF.

A note on this clonotype: A much larger clone lies one base from this, so it may be a read error. V and J are TRBV12-3 or TRBV12-4 and TRBJ2-2, with a tentative D call TRBD2 (6 bases). Trimming removed 9 bases at V and 7 bases at J, with 15 bases between. The CDR3 spans 13 residues. Here the CDR3 DNA reads TGTGCCAGAAGCTTCGGGGAGGTCGGGGAGCTGTTTTTT. Translating gives CARSFGEVGELFF.

This chain uses TRBV10-3 with TRBJ2-5; D gene ambiguous. Germline CDR1 ENHRY, CDR2 SYGVKD. The CDR3 consists of 13 residues. V lost 2 bases to trimming and J lost 6 bases, with 10 bases between them. DNA for the CDR3: TGTGCCATCAGTGAGGCAGGAGTGCAGACCCAGTACTTC. It yields the protein CAISEAGVQTQYF.